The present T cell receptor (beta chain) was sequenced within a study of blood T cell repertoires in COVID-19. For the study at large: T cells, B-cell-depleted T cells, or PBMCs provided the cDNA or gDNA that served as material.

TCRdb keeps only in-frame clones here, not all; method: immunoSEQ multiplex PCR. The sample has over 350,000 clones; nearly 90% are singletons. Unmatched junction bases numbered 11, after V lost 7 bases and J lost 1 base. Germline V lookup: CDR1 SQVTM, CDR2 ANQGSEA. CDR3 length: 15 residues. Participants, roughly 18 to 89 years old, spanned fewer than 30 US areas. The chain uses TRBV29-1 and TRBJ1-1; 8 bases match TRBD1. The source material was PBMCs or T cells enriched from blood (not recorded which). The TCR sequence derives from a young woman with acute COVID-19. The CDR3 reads CSADRGGLGNTEAFF. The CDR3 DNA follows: TGCAGCGCTGACAGGGGCGGATTAGGGAACACTGAAGCTTTCTTT.